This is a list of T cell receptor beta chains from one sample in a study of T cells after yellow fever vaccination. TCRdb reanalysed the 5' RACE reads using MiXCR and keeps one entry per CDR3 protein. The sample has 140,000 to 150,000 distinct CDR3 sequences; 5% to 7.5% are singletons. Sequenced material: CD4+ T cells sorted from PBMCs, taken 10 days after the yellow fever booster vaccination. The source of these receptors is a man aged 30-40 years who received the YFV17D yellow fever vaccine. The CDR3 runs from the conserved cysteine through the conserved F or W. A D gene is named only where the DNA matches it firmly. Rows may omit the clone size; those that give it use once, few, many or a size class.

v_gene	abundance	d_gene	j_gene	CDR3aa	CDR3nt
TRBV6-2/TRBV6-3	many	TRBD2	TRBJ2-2	CASSSITRLAHANTGELFF	TGTGCCAGCAGTTCGATTACTCGACTAGCGCACGCGAACACCGGGGAGCTGTTTTTT
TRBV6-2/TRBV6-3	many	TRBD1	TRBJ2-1	CASSFRDRARDEQFF	TGTGCCAGCAGTTTCCGGGACAGGGCCAGAGATGAGCAGTTCTTC
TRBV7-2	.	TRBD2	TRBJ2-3	CASSFGAGVDTQYF	TGTGCCAGCAGCTTCGGAGCGGGAGTAGATACGCAGTATTTT
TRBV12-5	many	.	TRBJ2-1	CASGLAGKQPFF	TGTGCTAGTGGTTTGGCCGGGAAACAGCCGTTCTTC
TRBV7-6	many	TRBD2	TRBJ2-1	CASSATSGGYNEQFF	TGTGCCAGCAGCGCCACTAGCGGGGGGTACAATGAGCAGTTCTTC
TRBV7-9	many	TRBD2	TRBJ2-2	CASSPSGGTGELFF	TGTGCCAGCAGCCCGTCGGGGGGCACCGGGGAGCTGTTTTTT
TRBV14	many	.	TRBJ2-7	CASSQGLGSAGYEQYF	TGTGCCAGCAGCCAAGGGCTCGGGAGCGCCGGATACGAGCAGTACTTC
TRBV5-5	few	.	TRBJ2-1	CASSLAWERYNEQFF	TGTGCCAGCAGCTTAGCATGGGAGAGGTACAATGAGCAGTTCTTC
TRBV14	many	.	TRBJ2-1	CASSLRQARGYNEQFF	TGTGCCAGCAGCCTACGACAGGCCCGGGGGTACAATGAGCAGTTCTTC
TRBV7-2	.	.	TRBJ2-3	CASSFSADTQYF	TGTGCCAGCAGCTTCTCGGCAGATACGCAGTATTTT
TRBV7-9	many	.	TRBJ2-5	CASSHRGGTEETQYF	TGTGCCAGCAGCCACCGTGGGGGGACGGAGGAGACCCAGTACTTC